These T cell receptor beta chains were read from a single sample in a study of T cells in tumors after PD-1 blockade. Generated by immunoSEQ multiplex PCR, the TCRdb table keeps only in-frame clones and is missing some. Among 4,000 or so clones listed, 65% to 70% were seen once. The source was tumor tissue, collected before anti-PD-1 treatment. The receptor source for this set is a human donor with basal cell carcinoma. The CDR3 runs from the conserved cysteine through the conserved F or W. The order of the fields is clone size, D gene, J gene, V gene, CDR3 protein, CDR3 DNA. A D gene is named only where the DNA matches it firmly. The listing skips clone size in some rows; elsewhere it reads once, few, many or a size class.

abundance: NA
d_gene: NA
j_gene: TRBJ2-1
v_gene: TRBV28
CDR3aa: CASSLEGGEKYNEQFF
CDR3nt: TGTGCCAGCTCACTTGAGGGCGGGGAAAAGTACAATGAGCAGTTCTTC

abundance: NA
d_gene: NA
j_gene: TRBJ2-2
v_gene: TRBV18
CDR3aa: CASSPTSRNTGELFF
CDR3nt: TGTGCCAGCTCACCTACGTCTAGGAACACCGGGGAGCTGTTTTTT

abundance: NA
d_gene: TRBD1
j_gene: TRBJ1-5
v_gene: TRBV19
CDR3aa: CASAGTGGQPQHF
CDR3nt: TGTGCCAGTGCGGGGACAGGGGGCCAGCCCCAGCATTTT

abundance: NA
d_gene: NA
j_gene: TRBJ1-1
v_gene: TRBV7-9
CDR3aa: CASSHKTGFIEAFF
CDR3nt: TGTGCCAGCAGCCATAAGACAGGTTTTATTGAAGCTTTCTTT

abundance: NA
d_gene: TRBD1
j_gene: TRBJ2-5
v_gene: TRBV18
CDR3aa: CASSLNRGETQYF
CDR3nt: TGTGCCAGCTCACTCAACAGGGGGGAGACCCAGTACTTC

abundance: NA
d_gene: NA
j_gene: TRBJ2-1
v_gene: TRBV7-9
CDR3aa: CASSSTPRRPNNEQFF
CDR3nt: TGTGCCAGCAGCTCCACGCCCCGCAGACCCAACAATGAGCAGTTCTTC

abundance: NA
d_gene: NA
j_gene: TRBJ1-1
v_gene: TRBV13
CDR3aa: CASSANPTGGSGWSTEAFF
CDR3nt: TGTGCCAGCAGCGCCAACCCGACAGGCGGATCGGGGTGGAGCACTGAAGCTTTCTTT

abundance: NA
d_gene: NA
j_gene: TRBJ2-1
v_gene: TRBV9
CDR3aa: CASSVDIGNEQFF
CDR3nt: TGTGCCAGCAGCGTAGACATCGGAAATGAGCAGTTCTTC

abundance: NA
d_gene: NA
j_gene: TRBJ2-1
v_gene: TRBV12-5
CDR3aa: CASGLEPRVVNEQFF
CDR3nt: TGTGCTAGTGGTTTAGAACCACGGGTAGTCAATGAGCAGTTCTTC

abundance: NA
d_gene: TRBD2
j_gene: TRBJ2-3
v_gene: TRBV12-5
CDR3aa: CASGASSGRAADTQYF
CDR3nt: TGTGCTAGTGGTGCGTCTAGCGGGAGGGCCGCAGATACGCAGTATTTT

abundance: NA
d_gene: TRBD1
j_gene: TRBJ1-2
v_gene: TRBV10-3
CDR3aa: CAITTGEGYGYTF
CDR3nt: TGTGCCATCACCACAGGGGAAGGGTATGGCTACACCTTC

abundance: NA
d_gene: NA
j_gene: TRBJ1-6
v_gene: TRBV7-2
CDR3aa: CASSPGAYNSPLHF
CDR3nt: TGTGCCAGCAGCCCCGGGGCTTATAATTCACCCCTCCACTTT

abundance: NA
d_gene: TRBD1
j_gene: TRBJ2-7
v_gene: TRBV18
CDR3aa: CASSPPWTGREQYF
CDR3nt: TGTGCCAGCTCACCACCATGGACAGGGCGCGAGCAGTACTTC

abundance: once
d_gene: NA
j_gene: TRBJ2-3
v_gene: TRBV30
CDR3aa: CACSREPLQYF
CDR3nt: TGTGCCTGCTCTCGGGAGCCCTTGCAGTATTTT

abundance: NA
d_gene: TRBD2
j_gene: TRBJ2-1
v_gene: TRBV29-1
CDR3aa: CSVVGERDYNEQFF
CDR3nt: TGCAGCGTTGTAGGCGAGCGGGACTACAATGAGCAGTTCTTC

abundance: NA
d_gene: TRBD2
j_gene: TRBJ2-1
v_gene: TRBV7-2
CDR3aa: CASSRPGLAGLGNEQFF
CDR3nt: TGTGCCAGCAGCCGGCCGGGACTAGCGGGGTTAGGTAATGAGCAGTTCTTC

abundance: once
d_gene: NA
j_gene: TRBJ2-1
v_gene: TRBV4-1
CDR3aa: CASSQDQASSYNEQFF
CDR3nt: TGCGCCAGCAGCCAAGATCAGGCCAGCTCCTACAATGAGCAGTTCTTC

abundance: NA
d_gene: TRBD1
j_gene: TRBJ2-7
v_gene: TRBV27
CDR3aa: CASSSLRQGRNEQYF
CDR3nt: TGTGCCAGCAGTTCCCTCCGACAGGGACGGAACGAGCAGTACTTC

abundance: few
d_gene: NA
j_gene: TRBJ1-1
v_gene: TRBV3-1/TRBV3-2
CDR3aa: CASSQEFSFGGRTEAFF
CDR3nt: TGTGCCAGCAGCCAAGAGTTTTCTTTTGGGGGCCGTACTGAAGCTTTCTTT

abundance: NA
d_gene: NA
j_gene: TRBJ1-1
v_gene: TRBV5-6
CDR3aa: CASSSTPLTGREAFF
CDR3nt: TGTGCCAGCAGCTCGACGCCTCTTACGGGACGCGAAGCTTTCTTT

abundance: NA
d_gene: NA
j_gene: TRBJ2-3
v_gene: TRBV4-1
CDR3aa: CASSLGPSSADTQYF
CDR3nt: TGCGCCAGCAGCCTAGGACCGTCTAGCGCAGATACGCAGTATTTT

abundance: few
d_gene: TRBD1
j_gene: TRBJ1-2
v_gene: TRBV2
CDR3aa: CASRGTVAPFNYGYTF
CDR3nt: TGTGCCAGCAGGGGGACAGTTGCCCCCTTTAACTATGGCTACACCTTC

abundance: NA
d_gene: TRBD2
j_gene: TRBJ2-5
v_gene: TRBV4-2
CDR3aa: CASSLSPPGGREETQYF
CDR3nt: TGTGCCAGCAGCCTCTCCCCCCCGGGCGGGAGGGAAGAGACCCAGTACTTC

abundance: NA
d_gene: TRBD1
j_gene: TRBJ2-7
v_gene: TRBV6-5
CDR3aa: CASSRPGQGPDEQYF
CDR3nt: TGTGCCAGCAGCCGACCGGGACAGGGGCCAGACGAGCAGTACTTC

abundance: once
d_gene: TRBD1
j_gene: TRBJ1-2
v_gene: TRBV28
CDR3aa: CASTYRQGAFGNYGYTF
CDR3nt: TGTGCCAGCACCTACAGACAGGGGGCTTTCGGTAACTATGGCTACACCTTC

abundance: NA
d_gene: NA
j_gene: TRBJ1-4
v_gene: TRBV5-4
CDR3aa: CASSRDGFNEKLFF
CDR3nt: TGTGCCAGCAGCCGGGACGGGTTTAATGAAAAACTGTTTTTT

abundance: NA
d_gene: NA
j_gene: TRBJ2-5
v_gene: TRBV7-9
CDR3aa: CASSFQLRYQETQYF
CDR3nt: TGTGCCAGCAGCTTCCAGTTACGCTACCAAGAGACCCAGTACTTC

abundance: once
d_gene: NA
j_gene: TRBJ1-2
v_gene: TRBV2
CDR3aa: CASSRTEVSGYTF
CDR3nt: TGTGCCAGCAGTAGGACGGAGGTCTCTGGCTACACCTTC

abundance: once
d_gene: NA
j_gene: TRBJ2-3
v_gene: TRBV19
CDR3aa: CASSMPTGSRWDTQYF
CDR3nt: TGTGCCAGTAGTATGCCCACGGGTTCCCGGTGGGATACGCAGTATTTT

abundance: NA
d_gene: NA
j_gene: TRBJ2-3
v_gene: TRBV2
CDR3aa: CASRDQGLRTDTQYF
CDR3nt: TGTGCCAGCAGAGATCAGGGGCTTCGCACAGATACGCAGTATTTT

abundance: NA
d_gene: TRBD1
j_gene: TRBJ1-2
v_gene: TRBV9
CDR3aa: CASSAPATGSNYGYTF
CDR3nt: TGTGCCAGCAGCGCCCCCGCGACAGGGTCCAACTATGGCTACACCTTC

abundance: NA
d_gene: NA
j_gene: TRBJ2-5
v_gene: TRBV4-3
CDR3aa: CASSQDGRVGYGETQYF
CDR3nt: TGCGCCAGCAGCCAAGATGGCCGGGTTGGTTACGGAGAGACCCAGTACTTC

abundance: few
d_gene: TRBD1
j_gene: TRBJ2-5
v_gene: TRBV7-6
CDR3aa: CASSPSGTGTRGETQYF
CDR3nt: TGTGCCAGCAGCCCGTCCGGGACAGGGACCCGGGGAGAGACCCAGTACTTC

abundance: NA
d_gene: NA
j_gene: TRBJ2-7
v_gene: TRBV5-4
CDR3aa: CASSARGSSEPYEQYF
CDR3nt: TGTGCCAGCAGCGCCCGGGGAAGTAGTGAACCCTACGAGCAGTACTTC

abundance: NA
d_gene: NA
j_gene: TRBJ2-7
v_gene: TRBV4-2
CDR3aa: CASSQEHRAYEQYF
CDR3nt: TGTGCCAGCAGCCAAGAGCACAGAGCCTACGAGCAGTACTTC

abundance: once
d_gene: NA
j_gene: TRBJ2-7
v_gene: TRBV27
CDR3aa: CASSFGGRGEQYF
CDR3nt: TGTGCCAGCAGTTTTGGTGGGAGAGGCGAGCAGTACTTC

abundance: NA
d_gene: NA
j_gene: TRBJ2-7
v_gene: TRBV6-1
CDR3aa: CASSERGPIYGQYF
CDR3nt: TGTGCCAGCAGTGAACGGGGGCCCATCTACGGGCAGTACTTC